The sample holds a few counts of the clone carrying this TCR beta chain. These data originate in a study of early T cells in non-severe SARS-CoV-2 infection. The germline CDR1 and CDR2 sequences are DFQATT and SNEGSKA (reference sequence). Trimming at V came to 3 bases and at J to 2 bases, leaving 3 bases not matched to a gene. The CDR3 is 13 amino acids. Via MiXCR, TCRdb re-called the 5' RACE reads, giving one row per CDR3 protein. The profile shows 90,000 to 130,000 distinct CDR3 sequences, roughly an eighth of them singletons. This clonotype was sampled from an adult who was a healthcare worker with PCR-confirmed SARS-CoV-2 infection or an uninfected control (not recorded which). The V gene is TRBV20-1, the J gene TRBJ1-2; 7 bases are shared with TRBD1. Sequenced here: whole blood, sampled at baseline. CDR3 sequence (DNA): TGCAGTGCTAGTAGGGACAGCAACTATGGCTACACCTTC. This encodes CSASRDSNYGYTF.